These 11 T cell receptor beta chains originate from one sample sequenced in a study of T cells after yellow fever vaccination. TCRdb itself ran the 5' RACE reads through MiXCR, one entry per CDR3 protein. Here the sample spans around 600,000 distinct CDR3 sequences, approximately 13% being singletons. The starting material was PBMCs, obtained on the day of the yellow fever booster vaccination. The receptors derive from a man aged 30-40 years who received the YFV17D yellow fever vaccine.

This clonotype appeared many times. V and J are TRBV5-5 and TRBJ2-3; unclear D gene. The germline CDR1 and CDR2 sequences are SGHKS and YYEKEE (reference sequence). There are 15 residues in the CDR3. V lost 2 bases to trimming and J lost 4 bases, with 14 bases between them. The CDR3 nucleotides read TGTGCCAGCAGCTTCGGAAACCTGGCCCCAGATACGCAGTATTTT. Translating it yields CASSFGNLAPDTQYF.

This clonotype came up a few times. V usage is TRBV9 and J usage is TRBJ2-1, with 12 positions matching TRBD2. The germline gives CDR1 SGDLS, CDR2 YYNGEE. The CDR3 extends over 16 amino acids. V shed 3 bases and J 5 bases; nucleotides not matched to a gene: 6. The CDR3 sequence is CASSGRLAGVHNEQFF. The CDR3 nucleotides are TGTGCCAGCAGCGGTCGACTAGCGGGAGTCCACAATGAGCAGTTCTTC.

Only a few counts were recorded for this clonotype. Here the CDR3 DNA reads TGCGCCAGCAGCTTGGGCACACCTGGAACTGAAGCTTTCTTT. This translates into CASSLGTPGTEAFF. This sequence joins TRBV5-1 and TRBJ1-1; D call uncertain. Trimming took 0 bases from V and 5 from J, leaving 11 bases between them. Germline V gene lookup returns CDR1 SGHRS and CDR2 YFSETQ. This CDR3 region has 14 residues.

This clonotype was seen only a few times. The rearrangement joins TRBV25-1 to TRBJ2-3, with D unresolved. The CDR3 sequence is 11 residues long. Germline values: CDR1 MGHDK, CDR2 SYGVNS. The V gene lost 8 bases and the J gene lost 2 bases, with 5 bases spanning the gap. The CDR3 DNA sequence: TGTGCCAGCGAACACACAGATACGCAGTATTTT. Protein product: CASEHTDTQYF.

The CDR3 region has the DNA TGTGCCAGCAGCTACCTGGGCGGGACTGAAGCTTTCTTT. Encoded protein: CASSYLGGTEAFF. The V and J genes are TRBV9 and TRBJ1-1; D is undetermined. V shed 4 bases and J shed 5 bases, with 12 bases lying between them. Germline CDR1 is SGDLS and CDR2 is YYNGEE. This CDR3 is 13 amino acids long.

At least ten counts were recorded for this clonotype. The chain joins TRBV29-1 to TRBJ2-7, with 7 nucleotides matching TRBD2. The CDR3 length is 12 residues. CDR1 SQVTM and CDR2 ANQGSEA come from the germline V gene. V shed 3 bases and J 7 bases; nucleotides not matched to a gene: 6. CDR3 bases: TGCAGCGTTGAGGGGGGAGCGGGGGAGCAGTACTTC. This gives the protein CSVEGGAGEQYF.

The genes are TRBV29-1 and TRBJ2-2, with TRBD2 as a possible D gene (5 bases). Trimming left V 6 bases short and J 5 bases short, with 19 bases between. The CDR3 has 15 amino acids. Germline CDR1 SQVTM, CDR2 ANQGSEA. The DNA of the CDR3 is TGCAGCGTCCCCGGGGAAGGGAGTGTAACCGGGGAGCTGTTTTTT. Its protein product is CSVPGEGSVTGELFF.

V usage is TRBV6-5 and J usage is TRBJ2-2; D is unresolved. The germline V gene encodes CDR1 MNHEY and CDR2 SVGAGI. The V end lost 0 bases, the J end lost 15 bases, and 8 bases lay between the germline ends. The CDR3 is 11 residues long. In nucleotides, the CDR3 is TGTGCCAGCAGTTACTCGAGCGAGGTGTTTTTT. Translating gives CASSYSSEVFF.

V and J are TRBV4-2 and TRBJ2-1; possibly TRBD2 for D (6 bases). The CDR3 sequence is 14 residues long. V dropped 1 base and J dropped 9 bases, with 13 bases sitting between them. In germline, CDR1 is LGHNA, CDR2 YNFKEQ. CDR3 sequence: CASSQGSGRPEQFF. The DNA of the CDR3 is TGTGCCAGCAGCCAAGGATCAGGGAGGCCTGAGCAGTTCTTC.

The sample holds many counts of this clonotype. This sequence joins TRBV10-3 and TRBJ2-7, with D uncertain. This CDR3 has 11 residues. The germline V gene has CDR1 ENHRY and CDR2 SYGVKD. The ends were cut back, 2 bases at V and 3 bases at J, with 2 bases in the middle. The CDR3 coding sequence is TGTGCCATCAGTGAGGACTACGAGCAGTACTTC. Encoded protein: CAISEDYEQYF.

This clonotype was seen only a few times. The V and J genes are TRBV6-1 and TRBJ2-7; weak D call: TRBD2 (5 bases). V was trimmed by 7 bases and J by 3 bases, leaving 13 bases between them. This CDR3 spans 13 amino acids. CDR1 is MNHNS and CDR2 is SASEGT in the germline V gene. CDR3 amino acids: CASTIPGSYEQYF. The CDR3 bases are TGTGCCAGCACCATTCCTGGGAGCTACGAGCAGTACTTC.